This TCR beta chain emerged from a study of blood T cells in healthy people across ages. The authors ran a second PCR of about 7 to 11 cycles using a sample-barcoded 5' primer and a J-beta primer mix. TCRdb recomputed calls from the 5' RACE reads with MiXCR, one row per CDR3 protein. The sample carries roughly 550,000 distinct CDR3 sequences, less than 25% recorded once. Trimming removed 7 bases from V and 2 bases from J; junction bases left unmatched: 5. In germline, CDR1 is MNHEY, CDR2 SVGEGT. The CDR3 has 15 residues. This same sample was also taken into another study, of T cells of mothers and their children.

Input material: blood. The chain combines TRBV6-2 or TRBV6-3 with TRBJ2-1; 10 positions match TRBD1. This sequence originates from a boy between 10 and 17 years old in good health. CDR3 in DNA: TGTGCCAGCACCCCCGGGACAGGGGCCTACAATGAGCAGTTCTTC. Its protein product is CASTPGTGAYNEQFF.